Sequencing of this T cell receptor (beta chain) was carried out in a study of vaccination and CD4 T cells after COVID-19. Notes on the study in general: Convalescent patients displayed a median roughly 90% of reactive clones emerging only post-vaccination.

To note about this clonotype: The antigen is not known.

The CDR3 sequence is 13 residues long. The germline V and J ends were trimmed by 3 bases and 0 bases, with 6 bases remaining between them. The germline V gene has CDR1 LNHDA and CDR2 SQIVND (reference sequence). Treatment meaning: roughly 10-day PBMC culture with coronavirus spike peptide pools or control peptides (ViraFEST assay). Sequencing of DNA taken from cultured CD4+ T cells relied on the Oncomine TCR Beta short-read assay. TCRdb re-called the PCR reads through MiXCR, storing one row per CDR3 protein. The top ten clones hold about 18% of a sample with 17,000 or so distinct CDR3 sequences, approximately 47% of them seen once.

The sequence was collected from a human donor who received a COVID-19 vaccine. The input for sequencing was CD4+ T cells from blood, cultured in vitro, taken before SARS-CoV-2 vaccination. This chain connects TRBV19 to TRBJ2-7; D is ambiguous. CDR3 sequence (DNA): TGTGCCAGTAGTATTGGGATCTCCTACGAGCAGTACTTC. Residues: CASSIGISYEQYF.